The rows below give T cell receptor beta chains drawn from one sample of a study of OX40 agonist ivuxolimab in advanced cancers. TCRdb's table, derived via immunoSEQ multiplex PCR, lists solely in-frame clones and lacks some. This sample carries 55,000 to 65,000 clones, about nine tenths of them seen once, and the ten largest clones take 0.76%. Specimen: CD4+ or CD8+ T cells sorted from blood, collected in a trial of the OX40 agonist ivuxolimab. The receptors derive from an adult with an advanced solid tumor such as melanoma, head and neck, liver or kidney cancer. CDR3s include the opening cysteine and the closing phenylalanine or tryptophan. Fields, in order: V gene, J gene, clone size, D gene, CDR3 DNA, CDR3 protein. A D gene is named only where the DNA matches it firmly. Only some rows state a clone size, as once, few, many or a class for expanded clones.

V gene: TRBV7-2
J gene: TRBJ2-5
clone size: NA
D gene: TRBD2
CDR3 DNA: TGTGCCAGCAGGCCGGGACTAGCGCGGCAAGAGACCCAGTACTTC
CDR3 protein: CASRPGLARQETQYF

V gene: TRBV27
J gene: TRBJ2-7
clone size: NA
D gene: TRBD2
CDR3 DNA: TGTGCCAGCAGTACTAGCGGGGCCACCTACGAGCAGTACTTC
CDR3 protein: CASSTSGATYEQYF

V gene: TRBV28
J gene: TRBJ2-7
clone size: NA
D gene: NA
CDR3 DNA: TGTGCCAGCAGTTCAACAGGGTGGGAGCAGTACTTC
CDR3 protein: CASSSTGWEQYF

V gene: TRBV28
J gene: TRBJ2-7
clone size: NA
D gene: NA
CDR3 DNA: TGTGCCAGCAGAGTCTTGTACGAGCAGTACTTC
CDR3 protein: CASRVLYEQYF

V gene: TRBV7-9
J gene: TRBJ2-3
clone size: NA
D gene: NA
CDR3 DNA: TGTGCCAGCAGCTTCAACACAGATACGCAGTATTTT
CDR3 protein: CASSFNTDTQYF

V gene: TRBV7-2
J gene: TRBJ1-2
clone size: NA
D gene: NA
CDR3 DNA: TGTGCCAGCAGCTCTTACAGGGTAGGCTACACCTTC
CDR3 protein: CASSSYRVGYTF

V gene: TRBV6-4
J gene: TRBJ2-2
clone size: NA
D gene: TRBD1
CDR3 DNA: TGTGCCAGCCGACGGGACAGGGCGGGCGGGGAGCTGTTTTTT
CDR3 protein: CASRRDRAGGELFF

V gene: TRBV2
J gene: TRBJ2-7
clone size: NA
D gene: NA
CDR3 DNA: TGTGCCAGCAGGGGGACGCAGGCCTACGAGCAGTACTTC
CDR3 protein: CASRGTQAYEQYF

V gene: TRBV5-6
J gene: TRBJ2-1
clone size: NA
D gene: TRBD2
CDR3 DNA: TGTGCCAGCAGCTTGGGACTAGCGGGAGTATTACGCGTTGAGCAGTTCTTC
CDR3 protein: CASSLGLAGVLRVEQFF

V gene: TRBV27
J gene: TRBJ2-5
clone size: NA
D gene: TRBD2
CDR3 DNA: TGTGCCAGCAGTTCCCCCCCCCGGTGGCGGGAGGGCCAGGTGGAGACCCAGTACTTC
CDR3 protein: CASSSPPRWREGQVETQYF

V gene: TRBV7-2
J gene: TRBJ1-5
clone size: NA
D gene: TRBD1
CDR3 DNA: TGTGCCAGCAGCGGTACAGGGGGCAACAATCAGCCCCAGCATTTT
CDR3 protein: CASSGTGGNNQPQHF

V gene: TRBV9
J gene: TRBJ2-2
clone size: few
D gene: NA
CDR3 DNA: TGTGCCAGCAGCCCGAACGCGGTCGGGGAGCTGTTTTTT
CDR3 protein: CASSPNAVGELFF

V gene: TRBV12-5
J gene: TRBJ2-1
clone size: NA
D gene: TRBD2
CDR3 DNA: TGTGCTAGTGGTTTTGGGTATAGGGCGGGAGAGGTCAATGAGCAGTTCTTC
CDR3 protein: CASGFGYRAGEVNEQFF

V gene: TRBV12-1
J gene: TRBJ2-5
clone size: NA
D gene: NA
CDR3 DNA: TGTGCCAGCAGCTGCCCCCGACACCCCCAAGAGACCCAGTACTTC
CDR3 protein: CASSCPRHPQETQYF